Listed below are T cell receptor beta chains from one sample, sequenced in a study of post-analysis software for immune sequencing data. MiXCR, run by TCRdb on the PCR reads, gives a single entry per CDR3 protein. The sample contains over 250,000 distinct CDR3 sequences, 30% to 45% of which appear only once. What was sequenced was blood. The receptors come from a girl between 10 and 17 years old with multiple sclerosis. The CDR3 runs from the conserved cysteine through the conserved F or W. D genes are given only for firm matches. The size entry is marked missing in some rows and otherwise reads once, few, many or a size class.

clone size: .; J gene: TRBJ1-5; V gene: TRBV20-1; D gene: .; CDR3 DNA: TGCAGTGCTAGGGAGGGGCTTCAGCCCCAGCATTTT; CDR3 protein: CSAREGLQPQHF
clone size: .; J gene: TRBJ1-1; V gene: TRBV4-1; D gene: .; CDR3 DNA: TGCGCCAGCAGCCAAGTGGCCCTGAACACTGAAGCTTTCTTT; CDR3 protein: CASSQVALNTEAFF
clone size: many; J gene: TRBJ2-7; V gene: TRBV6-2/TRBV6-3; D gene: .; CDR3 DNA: TGTGCCAGCAGTTACGGGTCGGCTAGCTCCTACGAGCAGTACTTC; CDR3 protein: CASSYGSASSYEQYF
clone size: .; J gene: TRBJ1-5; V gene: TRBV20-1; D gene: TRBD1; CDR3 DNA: TGCAGTGCTAGAGATCTCGGCAGGGGGGGGGAAGGGCCCCAGCATTTT; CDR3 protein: CSARDLGRGGEGPQHF
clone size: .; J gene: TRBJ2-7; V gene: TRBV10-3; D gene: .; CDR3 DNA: TGTGCCATCGCCGGGGGCGCGTCGTCCGAGCAGTACTTC; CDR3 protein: CAIAGGASSEQYF
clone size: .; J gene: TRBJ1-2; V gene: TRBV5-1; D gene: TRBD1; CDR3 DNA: TGCGCCAGCAGCGGGGACAGGACTTCGGGTGGCTACACCTTC; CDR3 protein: CASSGDRTSGGYTF
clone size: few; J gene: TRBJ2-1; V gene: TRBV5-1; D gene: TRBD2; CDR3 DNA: TGCGCCAGCAGCGCGGGTCGCCCGGGGGGTGAGTTCTTC; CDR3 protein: CASSAGRPGGEFF
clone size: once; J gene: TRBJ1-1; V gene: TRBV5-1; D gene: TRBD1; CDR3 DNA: TGCGCCAGCAGCTTGGAGCAGGGGGTATTAAGGGCTTTCTTT; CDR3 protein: CASSLEQGVLRAFF
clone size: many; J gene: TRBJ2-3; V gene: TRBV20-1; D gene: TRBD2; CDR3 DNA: TGCAGTGCTAGAGCTAGCGGGAGGGCCTGGCATCGCACAGATACGCAGTATTTT; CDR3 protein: CSARASGRAWHRTDTQYF
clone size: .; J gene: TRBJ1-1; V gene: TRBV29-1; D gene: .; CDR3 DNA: TGCAGCGTTGAAAGGGGGAAGGCGGCTTTCTTT; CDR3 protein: CSVERGKAAFF
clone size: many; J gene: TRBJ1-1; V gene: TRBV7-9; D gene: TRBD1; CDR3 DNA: TGTGCCAGCAGCTTACCCACAGGGGAGAGGGAATATGAAGCTTTCTTT; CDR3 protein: CASSLPTGEREYEAFF
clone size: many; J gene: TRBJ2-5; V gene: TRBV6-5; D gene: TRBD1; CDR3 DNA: TGTGCCAGCAGTTACGCGAGGACAGGGGGCGCAGAGACCCAGTACTTC; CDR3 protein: CASSYARTGGAETQYF
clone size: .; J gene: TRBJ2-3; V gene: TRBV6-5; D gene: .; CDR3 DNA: TGTGCCAGCAGTTCAGGGAGGTGTGGTGCGCAGTATTTT; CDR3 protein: CASSSGRCGAQYF
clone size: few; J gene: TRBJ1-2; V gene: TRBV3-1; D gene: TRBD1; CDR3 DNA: TGTGCCAGCAGCCAAGGGCCGTCAGGGGGCGCGCGGTATGGCTACACCTTC; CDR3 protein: CASSQGPSGGARYGYTF
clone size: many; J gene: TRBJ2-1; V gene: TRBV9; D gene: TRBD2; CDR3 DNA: TGTGCCAGCAGCGTAGCTATAGCGGGGACCGACAATGAGCAGTTCTTC; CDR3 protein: CASSVAIAGTDNEQFF
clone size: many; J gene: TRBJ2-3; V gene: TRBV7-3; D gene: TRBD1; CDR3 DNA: TGTGCCAGCAGAAAGTCGGGACAGGGGGTCACAGATACGCAGTATTTT; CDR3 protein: CASRKSGQGVTDTQYF